The text below deals with one T cell receptor (beta chain). This clonotype was detected ten times or more. Its antigen remains undetermined. Per-base qualities were not stored, and no clone one base away is much larger. The TCR beta CDR3 regions were amplified from RNA transcripts. For the first round of RT-PCR on the TCR CDR3, the HTBI primer set was used together with the Qiagen OneStep RT-PCR kit. The libraries were constructed in a second round of multiplex PCR and then size-selected and purified. Paired-end sequencing of the libraries was performed with 100 bp reads on an Illumina HiSeq2000. Processing in the source paper ran as follows. SOAPnuke was used to process the raw data, with reads discarded if the reads contained adapters or uncalled bases, had a mean Phred below 15, or lacked an exact constant-primer or identifier match. COPE v1.2.5 was used to merge high-quality paired reads, and clonotypes were defined as unique nucleotide sequences. Clonotypes were aligned to IMGT TRBV, TRBD and TRBJ reference segments using MiTCR v1.1. The analysis was restricted to V-J combinations with a frequency above 0.0001, which together covered just over 98% of the repertoires. A TCS score was defined as the ratio of F50 (clonal expansion) to E x V (chaos), with BLOSUM62-based TCRdist applied between CDR3 peptides within each V-J. Welch's t-statistics and random forest reduced roughly 500 V-J features to 13, which were used in a naive Bayes classifier (R e1071). Thyroid-blood repertoire similarity was quantified with the Morisita-Horn index. Using fastp trimming at Q25 and MiXCR clonotype assembly, TCRdb reanalyzed the public sequencing data and kept in-frame beta chains. Records with the same CDR3 protein are collapsed into one entry carrying the most frequent genes and DNA. TCRdb, rather than the study authors, made the V and J calls. The sample records hundreds of thousands of distinct CDR3 sequences, 38% of which are singletons. The ten largest clones take up more than 7% of the sample.

Stable Graves' hyperthyroidism was defined as the absence of progression to ophthalmopathy over 18 months of follow-up. Hyperthyroidism patients were newly diagnosed, had a disease duration of under 2 months, and were aged 18 to 65 years. Exclusion was applied to patients with uncontrolled infections, other autoimmune diseases, pregnancy or lactation. Diagnoses were based on clinical symptoms, serum thyroxine and TRAb, thyroid ultrasound and orbital computed tomography. PBMCs were separated from roughly 9.6 ml of fresh peripheral blood using Ficoll-Paque density gradient centrifugation. Total RNA was extracted with Trizol reagent, and quality was checked on an Agilent 2100 Bioanalyzer. The data were obtained in a study of T cells in Graves' hyperthyroidism and ophthalmopathy (dated by TCRdb to the late 2010s). In the study overall: Peripheral blood samples were taken at initial diagnosis, before any treatment was given. To identify distinguishing TCR V-J signatures, a discovery cohort of around 98 patients was used, comprising 43 with Graves' ophthalmopathy and roughly 60 with stable Graves' hyperthyroidism. Whether ophthalmopathy could be predicted prospectively was tested in an independent validation cohort made up of under 20 hyperthyroidism patients plus 17 patients who later progressed to ophthalmopathy. The approximately 90 discovery patients were divided at random into training and test sets in a 7:3 ratio. Thyroid tissue and blood T-cell repertoires from six Graves' hyperthyroidism patients were also compared in the study. Following sampling, methimazole starting at 30 mg daily was given to hyperthyroidism patients, and high-dose intravenous methylprednisolone was given to ophthalmopathy patients. According to the paper, TCR Vbeta CDR3 sequencing was carried out on approximately 140 peripheral blood samples, which came from some 41 ophthalmopathy, 80 or so hyperthyroidism and approximately 17 progressor patients.

V and J lose 8 bases and 5 bases, and a span of 12 bases separates them. Taken from the germline V gene, the CDR1 and CDR2 loops are SNHLY and FYNNEI. The CDR3 has 12 amino acids, counting the end cysteine and phenylalanine. Of the read, only the CDR3 DNA is kept; its 36 bases are in frame from base 1. Results and caveats for the whole study, not just this receptor: Sample size was not statistically predetermined, and blinding of investigators to group allocation was not performed. A model built on a 13 V-J signature distinguished ophthalmopathy from stable hyperthyroidism, reaching about 89% sensitivity and 81.08% specificity in cross-validation and 80%/75% in testing. In validation, the model predicted progression to ophthalmopathy with 60% to 71% sensitivity and approximately 72% specificity, a median of 6.5 months before onset. Blood samples also contained most of the expanded thyroid clonotypes (frequency above 0.001), which suggests that blood repertoires may reflect thyroid immune responses.

Sequencing was carried out using blood. Rearrangement joined TRBV2 to TRBJ2-5, with no reliable assignment of the D segment. The sequence was collected from a young man with Graves' hyperthyroidism. Read as DNA, the sequence is TGTGCCAGCGGACGGTACGAGGAGACCCAGTACTTC. The translation is CASGRYEETQYF.